These T cell receptor beta chains were read from a single sample in a study of post-analysis software for immune sequencing data. TCRdb processed the PCR reads anew with MiXCR; each CDR3 protein has one entry. The sample yields about 770,000 distinct CDR3 sequences, around 42% seen once. Sequences were obtained from blood. The receptor source for this set is a girl aged 5-17 years with multiple sclerosis. The CDR3 runs from the conserved cysteine through the conserved F or W. The D gene is left open where the match is weak. Expanded clones get a size class; other rows say once, few or many, or leave the size out.

D: NA
V: TRBV7-9
J: TRBJ2-3
size: few
CDR3: CASSGMGHSTPTDTQYF
DNA: TGTGCCAGCAGCGGAATGGGACACTCGACCCCCACAGATACGCAGTATTTT

D: NA
V: TRBV3-1
J: TRBJ2-4
size: NA
CDR3: CASSQAGVNIQYF
DNA: TGTGCCAGCAGCCAAGCGGGAGTTAACATTCAGTACTTC

D: NA
V: TRBV10-3
J: TRBJ2-7
size: NA
CDR3: CAIGTGDYEQYF
DNA: TGTGCCATCGGGACTGGAGACTACGAGCAGTACTTC

D: NA
V: TRBV18
J: TRBJ2-1
size: NA
CDR3: CASSPDDSLWDEQFF
DNA: TGTGCCAGCTCACCTGACGACAGTCTATGGGATGAGCAGTTCTTC

D: TRBD1
V: TRBV7-9
J: TRBJ2-1
size: NA
CDR3: CASSRRQGSSYNEQFF
DNA: TGTGCCAGCAGCCGGAGACAGGGTAGCTCCTACAATGAGCAGTTCTTC

D: TRBD1
V: TRBV2
J: TRBJ2-3
size: NA
CDR3: CASSGQGQSTDTQYF
DNA: TGTGCCAGCAGCGGACAGGGTCAAAGCACAGATACGCAGTATTTT

D: NA
V: TRBV20-1
J: TRBJ2-3
size: NA
CDR3: CSARPRAYEARDTQYF
DNA: TGCAGTGCTCGACCGAGGGCCTATGAGGCCAGGGATACGCAGTATTTT

D: NA
V: TRBV29-1
J: TRBJ1-1
size: few
CDR3: CSVMTTEAFF
DNA: TGCAGCGTGATGACTACTGAAGCTTTCTTT

D: TRBD2
V: TRBV24-1
J: TRBJ2-1
size: few
CDR3: CATLIRREGAYNEQFF
DNA: TGTGCCACCTTAATCCGGCGGGAGGGCGCCTACAATGAGCAGTTCTTC

D: NA
V: TRBV11-1
J: TRBJ2-7
size: few
CDR3: CASSFNGPYEQYF
DNA: TGTGCCAGCAGCTTCAACGGGCCCTACGAGCAGTACTTC

D: TRBD2
V: TRBV27
J: TRBJ2-7
size: few
CDR3: CASSPLLAGGREQYF
DNA: TGTGCCAGCAGTCCCCTATTAGCGGGAGGGAGAGAGCAGTACTTC

D: NA
V: TRBV20-1
J: TRBJ1-2
size: once
CDR3: CSARDWMGRVYGYTF
DNA: TGCAGTGCTAGAGATTGGATGGGCAGGGTTTATGGCTACACCTTC

D: TRBD1
V: TRBV27
J: TRBJ1-2
size: few
CDR3: CASSLGQGSGYTF
DNA: TGTGCCAGCAGTTTAGGACAGGGTAGTGGCTACACCTTC

D: TRBD2
V: TRBV9
J: TRBJ2-5
size: few
CDR3: CASSVAASGQETQYF
DNA: TGTGCCAGCAGCGTAGCGGCTAGCGGACAAGAGACCCAGTACTTC

D: NA
V: TRBV7-2
J: TRBJ1-2
size: NA
CDR3: CASSETGDSPYGYTF
DNA: TGTGCCAGCAGCGAGACAGGAGATTCTCCCTATGGCTACACCTTC

D: NA
V: TRBV9
J: TRBJ2-7
size: NA
CDR3: CASSPASVGEQYF
DNA: TGTGCCAGCAGCCCAGCTAGCGTCGGCGAGCAGTACTTC

D: TRBD1
V: TRBV6-5
J: TRBJ2-7
size: NA
CDR3: CASSYGQGADYEQYF
DNA: TGTGCCAGCAGTTACGGCCAGGGGGCGGACTACGAGCAGTACTTC

D: NA
V: TRBV24-1
J: TRBJ2-1
size: few
CDR3: CATSDSDRVYNEQFF
DNA: TGTGCCACCAGTGATTCGGACAGAGTTTACAATGAGCAGTTCTTC

D: TRBD1
V: TRBV24-1
J: TRBJ1-2
size: few
CDR3: CATSRGQGNYGYTF
DNA: TGTGCCACCAGTAGGGGACAGGGAAACTATGGCTACACCTTC

D: NA
V: TRBV2
J: TRBJ2-3
size: NA
CDR3: CASRRDLKAADTQYF
DNA: TGTGCCAGCCGTAGGGACTTAAAGGCGGCAGATACGCAGTATTTT

D: TRBD1
V: TRBV19
J: TRBJ1-2
size: few
CDR3: CASSMGRQGKDGYTF
DNA: TGTGCCAGTAGTATGGGGAGACAGGGAAAAGATGGCTACACCTTC

D: TRBD2
V: TRBV7-9
J: TRBJ2-1
size: NA
CDR3: CASSLPLAGNNERFF
DNA: TGTGCCAGCAGCCTTCCGTTAGCGGGGAACAATGAGCGGTTCTTC

D: TRBD1
V: TRBV29-1
J: TRBJ1-1
size: few
CDR3: CSVVRQGRTMNTEAFF
DNA: TGCAGCGTTGTGCGACAGGGGCGGACTATGAACACTGAAGCTTTCTTT

D: NA
V: TRBV7-2
J: TRBJ2-1
size: NA
CDR3: CASSLLFREPGHEQFF
DNA: TGTGCCAGCAGCTTACTTTTCCGGGAGCCTGGCCATGAGCAGTTCTTC

D: NA
V: TRBV9
J: TRBJ1-1
size: NA
CDR3: CASSAATGRAFF
DNA: TGTGCCAGCAGCGCCGCCACAGGGAGAGCTTTCTTT

D: TRBD1
V: TRBV20-1
J: TRBJ1-2
size: NA
CDR3: CSASWDRGVQYGYTF
DNA: TGCAGTGCTAGTTGGGACAGGGGAGTACAGTATGGCTACACCTTC

D: TRBD2
V: TRBV20-1
J: TRBJ2-1
size: few
CDR3: CSAPASGSGGEQFF
DNA: TGCAGTGCCCCGGCTAGCGGGAGTGGTGGTGAGCAGTTCTTC

D: TRBD1
V: TRBV7-2
J: TRBJ1-2
size: NA
CDR3: CASSPQGGQGYGYTF
DNA: TGTGCCAGCAGCCCCCAGGGCGGACAGGGCTATGGCTACACCTTC

D: TRBD2
V: TRBV7-2
J: TRBJ2-5
size: NA
CDR3: CASRPIAGGRETQYF
DNA: TGTGCCAGCAGACCTATAGCGGGAGGGAGGGAGACCCAGTACTTC

D: NA
V: TRBV28
J: TRBJ2-7
size: NA
CDR3: CASSAYTWGYEQYF
DNA: TGTGCCAGCAGCGCTTATACCTGGGGCTACGAGCAGTACTTC

D: NA
V: TRBV5-1
J: TRBJ2-7
size: few
CDR3: CASSPLSSYEQYF
DNA: TGCGCCAGCAGCCCACTGAGCTCCTACGAGCAGTACTTC

D: TRBD1
V: TRBV5-6
J: TRBJ2-1
size: NA
CDR3: CASSPSSNRGLYDEQFF
DNA: TGTGCCAGCAGCCCCTCCTCCAACAGGGGGCTCTACGATGAGCAGTTCTTC

D: TRBD2
V: TRBV7-2
J: TRBJ2-7
size: NA
CDR3: CASSLEIAGGYEQYF
DNA: TGTGCCAGCAGCTTAGAAATAGCGGGAGGATACGAGCAGTACTTC

D: NA
V: TRBV10-3
J: TRBJ2-5
size: NA
CDR3: CAISGTASPERRETQYF
DNA: TGTGCCATCAGTGGCACGGCTAGTCCGGAGCGTCGCGAGACCCAGTACTTC

D: NA
V: TRBV12-3/TRBV12-4
J: TRBJ2-7
size: few
CDR3: CASSPQGAYEQYF
DNA: TGTGCCAGCAGTCCCCAGGGAGCCTACGAGCAGTACTTC

D: NA
V: TRBV9
J: TRBJ1-2
size: many
CDR3: CASSLSGDGYTF
DNA: TGTGCCAGCAGCCTCAGTGGCGATGGCTACACCTTC

D: NA
V: TRBV28
J: TRBJ2-7
size: few
CDR3: CASNEGVLYEQYF
DNA: TGTGCCAGCAACGAGGGCGTCCTATACGAGCAGTACTTC

D: TRBD1
V: TRBV7-9
J: TRBJ2-1
size: NA
CDR3: CASSGTGDNEQFF
DNA: TGTGCCAGCAGCGGAACAGGGGACAATGAGCAGTTCTTC

D: TRBD2
V: TRBV30
J: TRBJ2-1
size: NA
CDR3: CAWSTGLAGGNEQFF
DNA: TGTGCCTGGAGCACGGGACTAGCGGGGGGCAATGAGCAGTTCTTC

D: TRBD2
V: TRBV15
J: TRBJ2-1
size: NA
CDR3: CATSRDRASGIFRNEQFF
DNA: TGTGCCACCAGCAGAGATAGGGCTAGCGGGATTTTTAGGAATGAGCAGTTCTTC

D: TRBD1
V: TRBV9
J: TRBJ2-7
size: once
CDR3: CASSPRPGTGTYEQYF
DNA: TGTGCCAGCAGCCCCCGTCCCGGGACAGGGACCTACGAGCAGTACTTC

D: TRBD1
V: TRBV29-1
J: TRBJ1-1
size: NA
CDR3: CSVETGPSTEAFF
DNA: TGCAGCGTCGAGACAGGGCCGAGCACTGAAGCTTTCTTT

D: TRBD2
V: TRBV7-8
J: TRBJ2-7
size: NA
CDR3: CASSGGTSAGDGFYEQYF
DNA: TGTGCCAGCAGCGGCGGGACTAGCGCGGGAGATGGTTTCTACGAGCAGTACTTC

D: TRBD1
V: TRBV6-1
J: TRBJ2-7
size: few
CDR3: CASASLMGDRGIHEQYF
DNA: TGTGCCAGCGCTTCTCTCATGGGGGACAGGGGAATCCACGAGCAGTACTTC

D: TRBD2
V: TRBV12-3/TRBV12-4
J: TRBJ2-1
size: few
CDR3: CASSPRVAGAYNEQFF
DNA: TGTGCCAGCAGCCCACGGGTAGCGGGAGCGTACAATGAGCAGTTCTTC

D: NA
V: TRBV6-2/TRBV6-3
J: TRBJ2-2
size: once
CDR3: CASSYFSGGGTGELFF
DNA: TGTGCCAGCAGTTACTTTAGCGGAGGGGGCACCGGGGAGCTGTTTTTT

D: NA
V: TRBV10-2
J: TRBJ1-2
size: NA
CDR3: CANSDDLKGYYGYTF
DNA: TGCGCCAACAGTGACGACCTCAAGGGGTACTATGGCTACACCTTC

D: NA
V: TRBV2
J: TRBJ2-5
size: NA
CDR3: CASSEGTIGETQYF
DNA: TGTGCCAGCAGTGAAGGGACGATCGGGGAGACCCAGTACTTC

D: TRBD1
V: TRBV3-1
J: TRBJ1-5
size: NA
CDR3: CASRVGTDLQPQHF
DNA: TGTGCCAGCAGAGTCGGGACAGACCTTCAGCCCCAGCATTTT

D: TRBD1
V: TRBV29-1
J: TRBJ1-2
size: NA
CDR3: CSVEERQGALGYTF
DNA: TGCAGCGTTGAAGAGCGACAGGGGGCGCTTGGCTACACCTTC